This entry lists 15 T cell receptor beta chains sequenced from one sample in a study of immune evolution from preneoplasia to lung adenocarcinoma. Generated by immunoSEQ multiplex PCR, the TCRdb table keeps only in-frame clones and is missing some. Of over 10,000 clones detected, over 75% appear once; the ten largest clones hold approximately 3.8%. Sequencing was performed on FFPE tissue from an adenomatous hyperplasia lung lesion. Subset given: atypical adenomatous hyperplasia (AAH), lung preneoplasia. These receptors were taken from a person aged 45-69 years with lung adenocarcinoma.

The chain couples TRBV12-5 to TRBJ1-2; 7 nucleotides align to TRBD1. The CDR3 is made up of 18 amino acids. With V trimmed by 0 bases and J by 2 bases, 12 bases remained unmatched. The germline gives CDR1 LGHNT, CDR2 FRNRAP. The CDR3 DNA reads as TGTGCTAGTGGTTTGGTACCGAGCGGGACAGCTAACAACTATGGCTACACCTTC. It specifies CASGLVPSGTANNYGYTF.

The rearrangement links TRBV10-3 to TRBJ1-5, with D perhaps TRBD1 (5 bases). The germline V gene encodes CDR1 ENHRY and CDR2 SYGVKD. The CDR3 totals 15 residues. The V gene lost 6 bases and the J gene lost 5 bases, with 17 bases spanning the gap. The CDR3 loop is CAISRDPTRDQPQHF. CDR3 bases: TGTGCCATCAGCCGAGATCCGACCAGGGATCAGCCCCAGCATTTT.

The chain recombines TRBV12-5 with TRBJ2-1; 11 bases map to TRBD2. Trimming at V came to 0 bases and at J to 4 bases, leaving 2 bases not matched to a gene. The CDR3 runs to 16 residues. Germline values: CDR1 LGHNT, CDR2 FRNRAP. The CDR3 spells CASGLVGLAGYNEQFF. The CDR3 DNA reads TGTGCTAGTGGTTTGGTTGGACTAGCGGGTTACAATGAGCAGTTCTTC.

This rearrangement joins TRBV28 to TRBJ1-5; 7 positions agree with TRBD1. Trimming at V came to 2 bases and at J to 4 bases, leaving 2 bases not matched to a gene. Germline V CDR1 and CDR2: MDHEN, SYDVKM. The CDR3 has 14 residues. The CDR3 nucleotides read TGTGCCAGCAGTTTAACAGGGGAGAATCAGCCCCAGCATTTT. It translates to CASSLTGENQPQHF.

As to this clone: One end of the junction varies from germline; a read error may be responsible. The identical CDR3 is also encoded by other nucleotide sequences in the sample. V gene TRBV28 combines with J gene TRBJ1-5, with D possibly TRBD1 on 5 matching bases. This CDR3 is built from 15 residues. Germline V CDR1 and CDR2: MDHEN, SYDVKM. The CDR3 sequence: CASTLTAFSNQPQHF. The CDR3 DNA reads TGTGCCAGCACCTTGACAGCGTTCAGCAATCAGCCCCAACATTTT. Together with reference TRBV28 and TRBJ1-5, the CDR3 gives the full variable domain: DVKVTQSSRYLVKRTGEKVFLECVQDMDHENMFWYRQDPGLGLRLIYFSYDVKMKEKGDIPEGYSVSREKKERFSLILESASTNQTSMYLCASTLTAFSNQPQHFGDGTRLSIL.

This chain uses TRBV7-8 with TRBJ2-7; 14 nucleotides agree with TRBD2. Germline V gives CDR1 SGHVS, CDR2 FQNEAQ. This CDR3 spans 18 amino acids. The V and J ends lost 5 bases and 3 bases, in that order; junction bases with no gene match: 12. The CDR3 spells CASSRGLAGGGGNYEQYF. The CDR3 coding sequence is TGTGCCAGCAGCCGCGGACTAGCGGGGGGTGGGGGGAACTACGAGCAGTACTTC.

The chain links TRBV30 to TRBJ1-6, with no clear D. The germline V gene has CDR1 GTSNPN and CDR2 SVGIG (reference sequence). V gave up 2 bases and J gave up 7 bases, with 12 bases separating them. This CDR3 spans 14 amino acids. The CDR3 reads CAWSTRLWNSPLHF. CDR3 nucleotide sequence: TGTGCCTGGAGTACGAGACTTTGGAATTCACCCCTCCACTTT.

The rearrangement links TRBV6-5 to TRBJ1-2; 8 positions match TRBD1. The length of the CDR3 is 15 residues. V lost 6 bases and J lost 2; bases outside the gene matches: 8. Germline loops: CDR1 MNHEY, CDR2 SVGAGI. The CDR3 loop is CASSRWTGINYGYTF. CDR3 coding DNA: TGTGCCAGCAGCCGATGGACAGGGATAAACTATGGCTACACCTTC.

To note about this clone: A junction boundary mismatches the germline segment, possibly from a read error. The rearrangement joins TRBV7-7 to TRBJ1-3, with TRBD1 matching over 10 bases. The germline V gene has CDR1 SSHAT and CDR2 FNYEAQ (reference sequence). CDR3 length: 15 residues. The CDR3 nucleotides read TGTGCTAGCAGCTTAGGGACAGGGGCTGGAAACACCATATATTTT. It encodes CASSLGTGAGNTIYF. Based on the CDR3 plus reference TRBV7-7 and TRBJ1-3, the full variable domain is GAGVSQSPRYKVTKRGQDVTLRCDPISSHATLYWYQQALGQGPEFLTYFNYEAQPDKSGLPSDRFSAERPEGSISTLTIQRTEQRDSAMYRCASSLGTGAGNTIYFGEGSWLTVV.

The CDR3, as DNA: TGTGCCAGCATGGTGGATCACACTGAAGCTTTCTTT. Protein: CASMVDHTEAFF. This chain joins TRBV6-1 and TRBJ1-1; D uncertain. Trimming removed 7 bases from V and 3 bases from J, with 9 bases in between. This CDR3 has 12 residues. Looked up from germline, CDR1 is MNHNS and CDR2 is SASEGT.

The CDR3 DNA reads TGCGCCAGCAGCTTGGACAGGGGGGTTGAAAAACTGTTTTTT. This gives the protein CASSLDRGVEKLFF. V usage is TRBV5-1 and J usage is TRBJ1-4, with TRBD1 identical over 8 bases. The CDR3 has 14 amino acids. V lost 0 bases and J lost 7; bases outside the gene matches: 2. CDR1 and CDR2 from the germline V gene are SGHRS and YFSETQ. The full variable domain, rest sourced from reference TRBV5-1 and TRBJ1-4, is KAGVTQTPRYLIKTRGQQVTLSCSPISGHRSVSWYQQTPGQGLQFLFEYFSETQRNKGNFPGRFSGRQFSNSRSEMNVSTLELGDSALYLCASSLDRGVEKLFFGSGTQLSVL.

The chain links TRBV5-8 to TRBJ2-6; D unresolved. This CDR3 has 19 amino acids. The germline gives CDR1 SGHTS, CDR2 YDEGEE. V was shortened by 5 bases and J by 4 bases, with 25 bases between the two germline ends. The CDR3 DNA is TGTGCCAGCAGTCACCCAACACTCCCGCGCAGCCTCGGGGCCAACGTCCTGACTTTC. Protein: CASSHPTLPRSLGANVLTF. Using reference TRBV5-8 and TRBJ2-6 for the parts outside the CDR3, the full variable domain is EAGVTQSPTHLIKTRGQQATLRCSPISGHTSVYWYQQALGLGLQFLLWYDEGEERNRGNFPPRFSGRQFPNYSSELNVNALELEDSALYLCASSHPTLPRSLGANVLTFGAGSRLTVL.

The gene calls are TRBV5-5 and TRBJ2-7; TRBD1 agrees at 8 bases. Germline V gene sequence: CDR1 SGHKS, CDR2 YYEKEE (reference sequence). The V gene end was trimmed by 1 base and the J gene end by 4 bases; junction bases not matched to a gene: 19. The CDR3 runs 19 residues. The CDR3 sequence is CASSLSSSRGRSLNYEQYF. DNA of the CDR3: TGTGCCAGCAGCTTGTCGTCGAGCAGGGGGCGATCCCTAAATTACGAGCAGTACTTC.

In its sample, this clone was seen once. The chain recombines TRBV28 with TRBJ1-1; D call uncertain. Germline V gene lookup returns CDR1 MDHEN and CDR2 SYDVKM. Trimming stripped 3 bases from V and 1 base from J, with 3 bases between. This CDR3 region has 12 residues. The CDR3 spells CASSFGNTEAFF. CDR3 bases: TGTGCCAGCAGTTTTGGGAACACTGAAGCTTTCTTT.

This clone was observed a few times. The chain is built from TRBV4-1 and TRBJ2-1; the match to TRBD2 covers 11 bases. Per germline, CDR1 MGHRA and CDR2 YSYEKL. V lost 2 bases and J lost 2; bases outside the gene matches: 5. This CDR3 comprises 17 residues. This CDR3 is CASSQSVAGGPYNEQFF. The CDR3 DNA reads TGCGCCAGCAGCCAATCGGTAGCGGGAGGGCCCTACAATGAGCAGTTCTTC.